This T cell receptor beta chain was obtained from a study of Graves' ophthalmopathy and Graves' hyperthyroidism. Study information: The blood sample was drawn at first diagnosis and before any treatment.

A follow-up of 18 months without ophthalmopathy meant that hyperthyroidism was stable. The diagnosis combined clinical symptoms, thyroxine, TRAb, thyroid ultrasound and orbital computed tomography scans. The V and J ends lost 0 bases and 4 bases, in that order; junction bases with no gene match: 6. Germline-derived CDR1 and CDR2 are DFQATT and SNEGSKA (reference sequence). The CDR3 is made up of 16 amino acids. RNA transcripts yielded amplified TCR beta CDR3 regions. Following a first-round RT-PCR that used HTBI primers, a second-round multiplex PCR was carried out. MiXCR, applied by TCRdb to the multiplex PCR reads, yields one record per CDR3 protein. Of 15,000 to 20,000 distinct CDR3 sequences listed, 46% are singletons. This clonotype was seen ten or more times.

Sequencing was performed on peripheral blood. This chain uses TRBV20-1 with TRBJ2-3; TRBD2 matches at 11 bases. This sequence originates from a woman between 35 and 50 years old with stable Graves' hyperthyroidism. CDR3 bases: TGCAGTGCTAGAGATGAACTAGCGGGAGACTCAGATACGCAGTATTTT. Translated, it gives CSARDELAGDSDTQYF.